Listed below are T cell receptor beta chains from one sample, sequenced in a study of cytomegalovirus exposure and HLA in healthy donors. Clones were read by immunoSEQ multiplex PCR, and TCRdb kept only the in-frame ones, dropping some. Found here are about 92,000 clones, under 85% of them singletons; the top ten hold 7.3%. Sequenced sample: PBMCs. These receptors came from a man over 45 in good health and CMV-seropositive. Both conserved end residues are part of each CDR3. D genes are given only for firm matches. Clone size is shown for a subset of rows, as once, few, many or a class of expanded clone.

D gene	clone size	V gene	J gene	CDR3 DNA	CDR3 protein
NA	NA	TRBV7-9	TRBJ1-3	TGTGCCAGCAGCCACCGACAGGCTTACTCTGGAAACACCATATATTTT	CASSHRQAYSGNTIYF
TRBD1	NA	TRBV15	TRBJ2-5	TGTGCCACCAGCAGAGAGGGGGACAGGGATCAAGAGACCCAGTACTTC	CATSREGDRDQETQYF
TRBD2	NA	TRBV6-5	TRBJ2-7	TGTGCCAGCAGTTACGCCGCTGGCGGGGGGGCCGACGAGCAGTACTTC	CASSYAAGGGADEQYF
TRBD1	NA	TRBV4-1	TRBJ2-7	TGCGCCAGCAGCGACACCGACAGGGAAGGCTATGAGCAGTACTTC	CASSDTDREGYEQYF
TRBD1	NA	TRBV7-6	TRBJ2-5	TGTGCCAGCAGCCCCCAGGGCCTGACAGGGACGGAGACCCAGTACTTC	CASSPQGLTGTETQYF
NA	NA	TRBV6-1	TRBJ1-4	TGTGCCAGCAGTGCCAGGGGAACTAATGAAAAACTGTTTTTT	CASSARGTNEKLFF
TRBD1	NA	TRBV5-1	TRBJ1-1	TGCGCCAGCAGCCAGGGACAGGGGAGCACTGAAGCTTTCTTT	CASSQGQGSTEAFF
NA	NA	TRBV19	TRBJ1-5	TGTGCCAGTGGGGGGGGAATGGGCAATCAGCCCCAGCATTTT	CASGGGMGNQPQHF
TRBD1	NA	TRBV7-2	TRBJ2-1	TGTGCCAGCAGCTCTGGGACAGGGGGTACTGGTCAGTTCTTC	CASSSGTGGTGQFF
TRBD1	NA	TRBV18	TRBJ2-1	TGTGCCAGCTCACCACCTGGACAGGGAGGATACAATGAGCAGTTCTTC	CASSPPGQGGYNEQFF
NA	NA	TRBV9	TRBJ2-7	TGTGCCAGCAGCGCGGCTGGAAGGGACAATCCCGAGCAGTACTTC	CASSAAGRDNPEQYF
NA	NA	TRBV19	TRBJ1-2	TGTGCCAGTAGTATGCAGGGCCTCTATGGCTACACCTTC	CASSMQGLYGYTF
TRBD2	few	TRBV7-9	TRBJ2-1	TGTGCCAGCAGCTCGACGCCGGGACTAGGGTCAAATGAGCAGTTCTTC	CASSSTPGLGSNEQFF
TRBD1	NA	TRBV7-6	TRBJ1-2	TGTGCCAGCAGCCCAGGACAGGTCGGGTCTAACTATGGCTACCCCTTC	CASSPGQVGSNYGYPF
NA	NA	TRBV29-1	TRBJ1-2	TGCAGCGTTGAACAGGGAAGAAACTATGGCTACCCCTTC	CSVEQGRNYGYPF
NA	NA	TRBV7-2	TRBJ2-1	TGTGCCAGCAGCCGGTTGGGAGGATCCTACAATGAGCAGTTCTTC	CASSRLGGSYNEQFF
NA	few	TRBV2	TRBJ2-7	TGTGCCAGCAGTGAAGCGGCTGACAGGACCTACGAGCAGTACTTC	CASSEAADRTYEQYF
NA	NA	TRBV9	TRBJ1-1	TGTGCCAGCAGTCTTACCGGGGGGCTCACTGAAGCTTTCTTT	CASSLTGGLTEAFF
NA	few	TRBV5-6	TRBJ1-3	TGTGCCAGCAGCTCCGGAGGGAACTCTGGAAACACCATATATTTT	CASSSGGNSGNTIYF
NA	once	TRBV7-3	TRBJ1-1	TGTGCCAGCAGCTCGACCGGGGGGACTTTGAGGAACTTT	CASSSTGGTLRNF
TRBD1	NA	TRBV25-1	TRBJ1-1	TGTGCCAGCAGTGAATCGGCAGGGGGAATGAACACTGAAGCTTTCTTT	CASSESAGGMNTEAFF
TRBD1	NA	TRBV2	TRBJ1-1	TGTGCCAGCAGTGAACAGGGGGAGGACACTGAAGCTTTCTTT	CASSEQGEDTEAFF
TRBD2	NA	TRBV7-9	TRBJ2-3	TGTGCCAGCAGCTTTTTCGCGGGGGTGGCGCAGTATTTT	CASSFFAGVAQYF
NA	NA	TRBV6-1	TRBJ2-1	TGTGCCAGCAGTCGGGAGCCTATGAGTGAGCAGTTCTTC	CASSREPMSEQFF
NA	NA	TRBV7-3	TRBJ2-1	TGTGCCAGCAGCTCAGTGGACAGTTCCTACAATGAGCAGTTCTTC	CASSSVDSSYNEQFF
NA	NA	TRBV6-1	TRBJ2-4	TGTGCCAGCAGTCCGTCGGACAGAACCAAAAACATTCAGTACTTC	CASSPSDRTKNIQYF
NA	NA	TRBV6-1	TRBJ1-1	TGTGCCACAGTGCTGAACACTGAAGCTTTCTTT	CATVLNTEAFF
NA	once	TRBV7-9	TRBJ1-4	TGTGCCAGCAGCTCTCCGACCGGGGCAACTAATGAAAAACTGTTTTTT	CASSSPTGATNEKLFF
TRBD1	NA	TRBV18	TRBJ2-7	TGTGCCAGCTCACCGACAGGGGTGGACTACGAGCAGTACTTC	CASSPTGVDYEQYF
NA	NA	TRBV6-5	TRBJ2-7	TGTGCCAGCAGTTACTCGATTACAGGGACGGCCTACGAGCAGTACTTC	CASSYSITGTAYEQYF
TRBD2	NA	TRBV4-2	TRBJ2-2	TGTGCCAGCAGCCAAGATCAGGCGGGGGGGCCGTCCGGGGAGCTGTTTTTT	CASSQDQAGGPSGELFF
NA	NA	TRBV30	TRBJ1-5	TGTGCCTGGAGCGCTTCCCGGGACACCTATAGCAATCAGCCCCAGCATTTT	CAWSASRDTYSNQPQHF
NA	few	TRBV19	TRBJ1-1	TGTGCCAGTAGTATAGGGGGCCACAGGGAGACTGAAGCTTTCTTT	CASSIGGHRETEAFF
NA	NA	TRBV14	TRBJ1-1	TGTGCCAGCAGACGGCCGGGGAGGGTCACTGAAGCTTTCTTT	CASRRPGRVTEAFF
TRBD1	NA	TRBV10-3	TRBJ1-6	TGTGCCATCAGCGACTCCCCGGGGACAGGTTGGGACAATTCACCCCTCAACTTT	CAISDSPGTGWDNSPLNF
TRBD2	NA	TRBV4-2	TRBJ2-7	TGTGCCAGCAGCCAAGATACCGGGGGGGCCTACGAGCAGTACTTC	CASSQDTGGAYEQYF
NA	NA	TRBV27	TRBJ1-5	TGTGCCACCCAGACGGGGGATCGTCAGCCCCAGCATTTT	CATQTGDRQPQHF
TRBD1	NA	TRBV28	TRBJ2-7	TGTGCCAGTACAACGGGACAGATCTCCTACGAGCAGTACTTC	CASTTGQISYEQYF
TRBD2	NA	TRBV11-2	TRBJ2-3	TGTGCCAGCAGCACCCTGGGACTAGCGGGGAGCTCAGATACGCAGTATTTT	CASSTLGLAGSSDTQYF
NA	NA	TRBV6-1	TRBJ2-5	TGTGCCAGCAGTGTAGTGGCGGGGCAACAAGAGACCCAGTACTTC	CASSVVAGQQETQYF
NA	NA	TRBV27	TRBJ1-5	TGTGCCACGCAGGGAGGGAGTGGCAATCAGCCCCAGCATTTT	CATQGGSGNQPQHF